The next 20 T cell receptor beta chains were all read from a single sample in a study of CD8 T cells in ankylosing spondylitis. The antigens for these receptors are not known. Whole-study results and caveats: Ankylosing spondylitis blood appeared to be characterized by a TCR beta motif of eight highly homologous variants.

TCRdb recomputed calls from the 5' RACE reads with MiXCR, one row per CDR3 protein. The table includes hundreds of thousands of distinct CDR3 sequences, about 24% detected once. Sequencing was carried out using blood, either unsorted or a sorted T cell fraction (not recorded which). These receptors were collected from a male donor with ankylosing spondylitis.

This clonotype has only a few counts. This chain connects TRBV5-1 to TRBJ2-6; unclear D gene. In germline, CDR1 is SGHRS, CDR2 YFSETQ. The CDR3 spans 19 residues. V shed 3 bases and J shed 1 base, with 20 bases lying between them. CDR3 DNA: TGCGCCAGCAGCTATTCAAGCTGGGGTCCGGCGTCTGGGGCCAACGTCCTGACTTTC. Translated, it gives CASSYSSWGPASGANVLTF.

V gene TRBV12-3 or TRBV12-4 combines with J gene TRBJ2-1; 7 bases align to TRBD2. The CDR3 contains 18 residues. V was pared by 3 bases and J by 0 bases, with 11 bases of the junction left unmatched. As DNA, the CDR3 is TGTGCCAGCAGTTTCCCGAGGGAGGGTCATGGCTCCTACAATGAGCAGTTCTTC. It specifies CASSFPREGHGSYNEQFF.

Only one count was recorded for this clonotype. The chain recombines TRBV18 with TRBJ2-7; D may be TRBD1 (5 bases). Germline V lookup: CDR1 KGHSH, CDR2 LQKENI. V lost 5 bases and J 6 bases, leaving 14 bases between the germline ends. This CDR3 comprises 13 residues. CDR3 DNA: TGTGCCAGCTCAGGGGCCCCGTTTGGCGAGCAGTACTTC. Its translation is CASSGAPFGEQYF.

This clonotype has only a few counts. The gene calls are TRBV20-1 and TRBJ2-7; 9 bases map to TRBD1. In germline, CDR1 is DFQATT, CDR2 SNEGSKA (reference sequence). CDR3 length: 15 amino acids. J was trimmed by 2 bases and V by 4 bases; bases with no gene match: 9. The DNA for the CDR3 is TGCAGTGCTACCGGGGACAGGGCAACGCCCTACGAGCAGTACTTC. Translation gives CSATGDRATPYEQYF.

J is TRBJ2-1 and V is TRBV7-9; TRBD2 aligns across 7 bases. The CDR3 runs 16 residues. CDR1 is SEHNR and CDR2 is FQNEAQ in the germline V gene (reference sequence). After removal of 2 bases from V and 5 bases from J, the junction contained 9 bases not matched to a gene. The CDR3 region is CASSLPGGGMNNEQFF. CDR3 in DNA: TGTGCCAGCAGCTTACCCGGCGGGGGTATGAACAATGAGCAGTTCTTC.

This clonotype showed up just a few times. V and J are TRBV6-1 and TRBJ2-5, with 10 bases matching TRBD1. The CDR3 sequence is 15 residues long. Trimming removed 6 bases from V and 1 base from J; junction bases left unmatched: 5. Looked up from germline, CDR1 is MNHNS and CDR2 is SASEGT. In DNA, the CDR3 is TGTGCCAGCAGGGGTAGGACAGGGGGCCAAGAGACCCAGTACTTC. This gives the protein CASRGRTGGQETQYF.

This chain joins TRBV5-1 and TRBJ2-7; a weak D match, TRBD1 (7 bases). Per the germline V gene, CDR1 is SGHRS and CDR2 is YFSETQ. This CDR3 is built from 13 residues. Trimming removed 4 bases from V and 4 bases from J, with 12 bases in between. The CDR3 here is CASSRGTDYEQYF. The CDR3 DNA reads as TGCGCCAGCAGCCGGGGGACAGATTACGAGCAGTACTTC.

This clonotype was seen a few times. The rearrangement joins TRBV4-1 to TRBJ2-5, with D tentatively TRBD2 (5 bases). This CDR3 region has 17 residues. Trimming removed 0 bases at V and 5 bases at J, with 19 bases between. CDR1 is MGHRA and CDR2 is YSYEKL in the germline V gene. Here the CDR3 DNA reads TGCGCCAGCAGCCAAGATAGAGAGCGGCCCGTCATTGAGACCCAGTACTTC. This gives the protein CASSQDRERPVIETQYF.

This clonotype was counted a few times. The chain joins TRBV7-2 to TRBJ2-1; TRBD2 matches at 10 bases. This CDR3 has 17 amino acids. Trimming removed 1 base from V and 5 bases from J; junction bases left unmatched: 8. Germline values: CDR1 SGHTA, CDR2 FQGNSA. The CDR3 sequence: CASSLVTTSGFDNEQFF. The CDR3 DNA is TGTGCCAGCAGCTTAGTAACGACTAGCGGGTTCGACAATGAGCAGTTCTTC.

In regard to this clonotype: One junction end disagrees with the germline gene, perhaps due to a read error. The rearrangement links TRBV3-1 to TRBJ2-1; the D gene is possibly TRBD1 (5 bases). The germline CDR1 and CDR2 sequences are LGHDT and YNNKEL (reference sequence). The CDR3 loop spans 18 amino acids. The CDR3: CACSLFLMGRGSYNEQFF. DNA of the CDR3: TGTGCCTGCAGCCTCTTCTTAATGGGGCGAGGATCCTACAATGAGCAGTTCTTC.

This clonotype showed up just once. The chain employs TRBV24-1 and TRBJ1-1; tentatively, D is TRBD1 (6 bases). Germline V gene sequence: CDR1 KGHDR, CDR2 SFDVKD. V was trimmed by 7 bases and J by 0 bases, leaving 17 bases between them. This CDR3 region has 16 residues. DNA of the CDR3: TGTGCCACCAGCGCTGGAGGAGGGGGAATGAACACTGAAGCTTTCTTT. Encoded protein: CATSAGGGGMNTEAFF.

This clonotype has only a few counts. This chain links TRBV24-1 with TRBJ1-5; D might be TRBD1 (6 bases). Germline V gene data show CDR1 as KGHDR and CDR2 as SFDVKD. The CDR3 consists of 14 residues. Trimming removed 5 bases from V and 4 bases from J, with 11 bases in between. The CDR3 DNA reads TGTGCCACCAGTGCCGGGACAACAAATCAGCCCCAGCATTTT. It translates to CATSAGTTNQPQHF.

The genes are TRBV2 and TRBJ2-5; 10 bases map to TRBD1. CDR1 and CDR2 (germline): SNHLY, FYNNEI. The CDR3 sequence is 14 residues long. Germline trimming cut 4 bases from V and 9 bases from J; bases unmatched to any gene: 8. This chain's CDR3 is CASSAGTGAAAQYF. DNA of the CDR3: TGTGCCAGCAGTGCCGGGACAGGGGCAGCAGCCCAGTACTTC.

This clonotype was detected once. The chain recombines TRBV7-9 with TRBJ1-2; 10 nucleotides line up with TRBD1. V lost 5 bases to trimming and J lost 6 bases; unmatched junction nucleotides: 9. The CDR3 spans 15 residues. From germline, CDR1 is SEHNR and CDR2 FQNEAQ (reference sequence). The CDR3 nucleotides are TGTGCCAGCAGCCCGAGACAGGGGGCAAGGGATGGCTACACCTTC. Translated: CASSPRQGARDGYTF.

This clonotype was counted between two and nine times. The rearrangement joins TRBV29-1 to TRBJ2-3; tentative D call: TRBD2 (6 bases). The CDR3 covers 12 residues. Trimming took 3 bases from V and 4 from J, leaving 8 bases between them. Germline V gene lookup returns CDR1 SQVTM and CDR2 ANQGSEA. CDR3 residues: CSVEEGPDTQYF. The CDR3 DNA reads TGCAGCGTTGAGGAGGGCCCAGATACGCAGTATTTT.

This clonotype was observed a few times. The chain combines TRBV29-1 with TRBJ1-1; TRBD1 aligns across 7 bases. Germline CDR1 and CDR2: SQVTM and ANQGSEA. V trimming: 7 bases; J trimming: 5 bases; junction bases outside the gene matches: 10. The CDR3 has 13 amino acids. The CDR3 DNA reads TGCAGCGCCCTTACCGGGACAGAGACTGAAGCTTTCTTT. Amino acids: CSALTGTETEAFF. Combining the CDR3 with reference TRBV29-1 and TRBJ1-1 gives the whole variable domain SAVISQKPSRDICQRGTSLTIQCQVDSQVTMMFWYRQQPGQSLTLIATANQGSEATYESGFVIDKFPISRPNLTFSTLTVSNMSPEDSSIYLCSALTGTETEAFFGQGTRLTVV.

This clonotype turned up a few times. The chain uses TRBV6-2 or TRBV6-3 and TRBJ1-1; D is possibly TRBD1 (5 bases). The CDR3 loop spans 13 amino acids. Trimming removed 2 bases at V and 7 bases at J, with 11 bases between. Germline V CDR1 and CDR2: MNHEY, SVGEGT. This CDR3 is CASSYLAGGEAFF. The CDR3, as DNA: TGTGCCAGCAGTTACCTCGCGGGGGGTGAAGCTTTCTTT.

The table lists this clonotype with many counts. The rearrangement links TRBV11-2 to TRBJ2-1, with 8 nucleotides matching TRBD2. V shed 1 base and J 4 bases; nucleotides not matched to a gene: 12. Per the germline V gene, CDR1 is SGHAT and CDR2 is FQNNGV. The CDR3 is 18 amino acids. The CDR3 spells CASSLGSLLAGKYNEQFF. The CDR3 nucleotides read TGTGCCAGCAGCTTAGGTTCCCTTTTAGCGGGGAAATACAATGAGCAGTTCTTC.

In this sample, this clonotype turned up a few times. V usage is TRBV25-1 and J usage is TRBJ1-5, with 7 nucleotides matching TRBD1. In germline, CDR1 is MGHDK, CDR2 SYGVNS. The CDR3 runs 13 residues. Trimming removed 4 bases from V and 4 bases from J; junction bases left unmatched: 1. The DNA for the CDR3 is TGTGCCAGCAGTGCGGGACAGAATCAGCCCCAGCATTTT. Amino acid sequence: CASSAGQNQPQHF.

The rearrangement uses TRBV5-6 and TRBJ2-5; no reliable D call. Trimming cost V 4 bases and J 2 bases, with 15 bases left between them. From germline, CDR1 is SGHDT and CDR2 YYEEEE. This CDR3 has 15 amino acids. In DNA, the CDR3 is TGTGCCAGCAGCCTCCCTGATCTTACTCAAGAGACCCAGTACTTC. This codes for CASSLPDLTQETQYF.